This TCR beta chain was profiled in a study of shared clonotypes between healthy human individuals. Turning to this clone: Its antigen is not identified.

Study results and caveats: A handful of donors shared 4.5% to 6.5% of their naive CD4 clonotypes.

Libraries were prepared by immunoSEQ multiplex PCR; TCRdb keeps only in-frame clonotypes and omits some of them. The sample includes some 1,400,000 clones, around 97% of them seen just once. Sequencing used naive CD4+ T cells sorted from blood. As for subset: CD45RA+ positively selected. The TCR originated in a man aged 25 to 45 in good health.

Here the CDR3 DNA reads TGTGCCAGCAGTTTTTCTACCGACTACGAGCAGTACTTC. Encoded protein: CASSFSTDYEQYF. This chain connects TRBV28 to TRBJ2-7; D is uncertain. Trimming pared 3 bases from V and 3 bases from J, leaving 9 bases between. The germline V gene has CDR1 MDHEN and CDR2 SYDVKM. This CDR3 has 13 amino acids.